The 23 T cell receptor beta chains below all came from one sample that was sequenced in a study of response to subunit inactivated influenza vaccine. TCRdb reprocessed the RT-PCR reads via MiXCR and lists one record per CDR3 protein. The sample records about 570,000 distinct CDR3 sequences, around 11% being singletons. These data are also associated with another study on T cells expressing NK-cell markers. That publication notes: TCR beta libraries carry UMIs added by 5'RACE template switching.

Sequences were derived from PBMCs from blood, sampled on the day of vaccination. The source is a man aged 50 to 59 who received an inactivated influenza vaccine.

This clonotype was seen a handful of times. CDR3 region: CSVTKDRTTGELFF. Written as DNA, the CDR3 is TGCAGCGTAACTAAGGACAGAACCACCGGGGAGCTGTTTTTT. The chain is built from TRBV29-1 and TRBJ2-2; the D gene is possibly TRBD1 (6 bases). The V end was cut by 6 bases, the J end by 4 bases, with 15 bases between. Looked up from germline, CDR1 is SQVTM and CDR2 is ANQGSEA. The CDR3 is 14 residues long.

CDR3 in amino acids: CASSEEKLAKNIQYF. The CDR3 DNA follows: TGTGCCAGCAGTGAGGAGAAACTAGCCAAAAACATTCAGTACTTC. V gene TRBV2 combines with J gene TRBJ2-4; no clear D. The CDR3 spans 15 residues. V lost 3 bases to trimming and J lost 0 bases, with 9 bases between them. Germline V CDR1 and CDR2: SNHLY, FYNNEI.

This clonotype turned up a few times. The chain recombines TRBV3-1 with TRBJ2-4; D gene uncertain. The CDR3 loop spans 14 amino acids. Trimming left V 5 bases short and J 0 bases short, with 8 bases between. Germline V gives CDR1 LGHDT, CDR2 YNNKEL (reference sequence). CDR3 protein: CASSVQLAKNIQYF. The CDR3 region has the DNA TGTGCCAGCAGCGTGCAATTAGCCAAAAACATTCAGTACTTC.

This clonotype was seen only once. The CDR3 protein is CASSIGPTSGEKLFF. The CDR3 DNA sequence: TGCGCCAGCAGCATCGGGCCGACAAGTGGTGAAAAACTGTTTTTT. This chain joins TRBV5-1 and TRBJ1-4; D gene ambiguous. Germline-derived CDR1 and CDR2 are SGHRS and YFSETQ. The V gene lost 4 bases and the J gene lost 7 bases, with 17 bases spanning the gap. This CDR3 has 15 residues.

This clonotype was counted only a few times. The chain employs TRBV18 and TRBJ1-1; 7 bases are a match to TRBD1. The CDR3 totals 15 residues. In germline, CDR1 is KGHSH, CDR2 LQKENI. The V gene end was trimmed by 3 bases and the J gene end by 1 base; junction bases not matched to a gene: 5. The CDR3 DNA reads TGTGCCAGCTCACCCCAGGGGGTTCGGAACACTGAAGCTTTCTTT. Amino acid sequence: CASSPQGVRNTEAFF.

Many counts were recorded for this clonotype. The V and J genes are TRBV28 and TRBJ2-3, with no clear D. CDR3 length: 15 residues. Germline CDR1 MDHEN, CDR2 SYDVKM. The V end lost 3 bases, the J end lost 0 bases, and 10 bases lay between the germline ends. Written as DNA, the CDR3 is TGTGCCAGCAGTTTTGAGGCGGCTAGCACAGATACGCAGTATTTT. Translating it yields CASSFEAASTDTQYF.

The chain is built from TRBV6-5 and TRBJ2-5; D unresolved. Germline V gene data show CDR1 as MNHEY and CDR2 as SVGAGI. The CDR3 spans 13 residues. Trimming removed 5 bases from V and 1 base from J, with 8 bases in between. In DNA, the CDR3 is TGTGCCAGCAGTAACCGGGTCCAAGAGACCCAGTACTTC. Amino acids: CASSNRVQETQYF.

This clonotype was counted only a few times. V is TRBV15 and J is TRBJ2-7; 8 bases match TRBD1. CDR1 LNHNV and CDR2 YYDKDF come from the germline V gene (reference sequence). CDR3 size: 15 residues. The trim removed 1 base at V and 3 bases at J, leaving 5 bases unmatched. Here the CDR3 DNA reads TGTGCCACCAGCAGAGCCTATGACAGGGGCTACGAGCAGTACTTC. The encoded protein is CATSRAYDRGYEQYF.

This clonotype has only a few counts. The chain carries TRBV7-2 and TRBJ2-1, with D possibly TRBD1 on 5 matching bases. CDR1 and CDR2 from the germline V gene are SGHTA and FQGNSA. V shed 2 bases and J shed 6 bases, with 14 bases lying between them. CDR3 size: 15 residues. The CDR3 spells CASSLRPGQGNEQFF. DNA for the CDR3: TGTGCCAGCAGCTTAAGGCCAGGCCAGGGCAATGAGCAGTTCTTC.

V gene TRBV6-5 combines with J gene TRBJ2-7; no firm D call. V was shortened by 1 base and J by 0 bases, with 10 bases between the two germline ends. CDR1 and CDR2 from the germline V gene are MNHEY and SVGAGI. This CDR3 contains 15 residues. In nucleotides, the CDR3 is TGTGCCAGCAGTTACTTCCGGGTGAGCTCCTACGAGCAGTACTTC. Translation: CASSYFRVSSYEQYF.

This clonotype was counted ten times or more. The V gene is TRBV5-1, the J gene TRBJ2-3, with no clear D. V was cut by 2 bases and J by 2 bases, with 12 bases left in between. Germline CDR1 reads SGHRS; CDR2 reads YFSETQ. The CDR3 sequence is 15 residues long. This chain's CDR3 is CASSLPPPPTDTQYF. CDR3 nucleotide sequence: TGCGCCAGCAGCTTACCCCCCCCGCCCACAGATACGCAGTATTTT.

This clonotype turned up a few times. The V and J genes are TRBV5-1 and TRBJ2-3; 11 bases align to TRBD2. The CDR3 loop spans 16 amino acids. The junction had 9 bases not matched to a gene; V was cut back by 2 bases and J by 7 bases. Germline V gene data show CDR1 as SGHRS and CDR2 as YFSETQ. The CDR3 region has the DNA TGCGCCAGCAGCTTTGTTAGCGGGGGGGCCGTGAATACGCAGTATTTT. The encoded protein is CASSFVSGGAVNTQYF.

Points on this clonotype: The CDR3 end shows no conserved phenylalanine or tryptophan, and so a read error is likely. The chain joins TRBV11-1 to TRBJ2-1, with a weak D call TRBD2 (6 bases). Germline V lookup: CDR1 SGHAT, CDR2 FQDESV (reference sequence). V lost 1 base and J 0 bases, leaving 22 bases between the germline ends. This CDR3 is built from 20 residues. In DNA form, the CDR3 reads TGTGCCAGCAGCTTAGAGGGGATGCGGGTAGCGGAGAGCTCCTACAATGAGCAGTTCCTC. Residues: CASSLEGMRVAESSYNEQFL.

This clonotype was seen more than once but under ten times. The chain has TRBV9 and TRBJ1-2; D unclear. CDR1 and CDR2 (germline): SGDLS, YYNGEE. V lost 3 bases to trimming and J lost 6 bases, with 18 bases between them. The CDR3 contains 15 residues. The CDR3 here is CASSGTGTPDNGYTF. The DNA for the CDR3 is TGTGCCAGCAGCGGAACCGGAACCCCCGATAATGGCTACACCTTC.

This clonotype was seen only a few times. The chain combines TRBV7-3 with TRBJ2-5; tentatively, D is TRBD1 (5 bases). The CDR3 runs 16 residues. The ends were cut back, 6 bases at V and 3 bases at J, with 20 bases in the middle. Per the germline V gene, CDR1 is SGHTA and CDR2 is FQGTGA. The CDR3 DNA is TGTGCCAGCAGTTCTTACTATATGCAGGGAAAAGAGACCCAGTACTTC. Protein sequence: CASSSYYMQGKETQYF.

This clonotype showed up just a few times. The rearrangement joins TRBV10-3 to TRBJ1-5, with a tentative D call TRBD1 (5 bases). The CDR3 has 12 residues. The V and J ends lost 10 bases and 5 bases respectively, with 12 bases between them. CDR1 and CDR2 from the germline V gene are ENHRY and SYGVKD. CDR3 protein: CASGVGDQPQHF. DNA of the CDR3: TGTGCCAGTGGGGTAGGGGATCAGCCCCAGCATTTT.

V and J are TRBV7-9 and TRBJ1-1; D is perhaps TRBD1 (5 bases). CDR1 and CDR2 (germline): SEHNR, FQNEAQ (reference sequence). Trimming took off 2 bases at V and 7 bases at J, with 20 bases between the two ends. This CDR3 spans 16 amino acids. CDR3 nucleotides: TGTGCCAGCAGCTTAATGAGGACAACTGATAGGGGTGAAGCTTTCTTT. It encodes CASSLMRTTDRGEAFF.

V usage is TRBV12-3 or TRBV12-4 and J usage is TRBJ2-7, with D unresolved. V dropped 3 bases and J dropped 0 bases, with 9 bases sitting between them. This CDR3 comprises 14 residues. The CDR3 spells CASSLRLDSYEQYF. CDR3 nucleotide sequence: TGTGCCAGCAGTTTGCGACTCGACTCCTACGAGCAGTACTTC.

V usage is TRBV7-2 and J usage is TRBJ1-4; TRBD1 is a possible D gene (6 bases). Germline lookup yields CDR1 SGHTA and CDR2 FQGNSA. This CDR3 is 15 amino acids long. Trimming left V 7 bases short and J 3 bases short, with 15 bases between. For the CDR3, the DNA is TGTGCCAGCACCGAAGGGGGGGCTCCTAATGAAAAACTGTTTTTT. Translation gives CASTEGGAPNEKLFF.

This clonotype was detected many times. This chain links TRBV7-2 with TRBJ2-1; tentatively, D is TRBD1 (6 bases). Germline assignment: CDR1 SGHTA and CDR2 FQGNSA. This CDR3 is built from 13 residues. V was shortened by 1 base and J by 12 bases, with 13 bases between the two germline ends. CDR3: CASSLVWGRGQFF. CDR3 in DNA: TGTGCCAGCAGCTTAGTTTGGGGGCGCGGGCAGTTCTTC. The whole variable domain, filled in from reference TRBV7-2 and TRBJ2-1, reads GAGVSQSPSNKVTEKGKDVELRCDPISGHTALYWYRQSLGQGLEFLIYFQGNSAPDKSGLPSDRFSAERTGGSVSTLTIQRTQQEDSAVYLCASSLVWGRGQFFGPGTRLTVL.

CDR3: CASSGKMSQETQYF. CDR3 DNA sequence: TGTGCCAGCAGCGGAAAGATGAGTCAAGAGACCCAGTACTTC. This chain joins TRBV9 and TRBJ2-5, with D unresolved. The germline V gene encodes CDR1 SGDLS and CDR2 YYNGEE. V was clipped by 3 bases and J by 2 bases, with 11 bases between them. CDR3 length: 14 residues.

This chain's CDR3 is CATSDFTASGYNEQFF. CDR3 DNA: TGTGCCACCAGTGATTTTACGGCTAGCGGCTACAATGAGCAGTTCTTC. The chain recombines TRBV24-1 with TRBJ2-1, with 7 positions matching TRBD2. The CDR3 is 16 residues long. Trimming removed 1 base from V and 3 bases from J; junction bases left unmatched: 5. Germline V lookup: CDR1 KGHDR, CDR2 SFDVKD.

This clonotype was found many times. This chain uses TRBV28 with TRBJ1-2; D gene uncertain. The ends were cut back, 5 bases at V and 4 bases at J, with 14 bases in the middle. CDR1 and CDR2 from the germline V gene are MDHEN and SYDVKM. The CDR3 loop spans 14 amino acids. This CDR3 is CASSPRGLGYGYTF. CDR3 nucleotides: TGTGCCAGCAGTCCCCGTGGCCTTGGCTATGGCTACACCTTC.